A single sample gave rise to the 8 T cell receptor beta chains below, sequenced in a study of OX40 agonist ivuxolimab in advanced cancers. Receptor libraries were prepared by the immunoSEQ multiplex PCR assay. In its TCRdb copy, this immuneACCESS table keeps in-frame sequences only and misses some clones. Where compared with another copy, unresolved V genes explain less than half of these, and the others have no known cause. The sample has 56,000 or so clones on record, roughly 80% of them singletons. The top ten clonotypes cover under 5% of the sample. This specimen consisted of CD4+ or CD8+ T cells sorted from blood, obtained in a trial of the OX40 agonist ivuxolimab. The receptors come from an adult with an advanced solid tumor such as melanoma, head and neck, liver or kidney cancer.

This clone has just one count. The gene calls are TRBV19 and TRBJ1-2, with D tentatively TRBD1 (5 bases). The CDR3 loop spans 13 amino acids. V lost 10 bases and J lost 8, with 20 bases in between. Germline V gene sequence: CDR1 LNHDA, CDR2 SQIVND (reference sequence). This CDR3 reads CATTPGAGSGYTF. The CDR3 DNA is TGTGCCACTACACCTGGGGCAGGGAGCGGCTACACCTTC.

The chain employs TRBV15 and TRBJ2-2; D ambiguous. Germline-derived CDR1 and CDR2 are LNHNV and YYDKDF (reference sequence). V gave up 5 bases and J gave up 4 bases, with 14 bases separating them. This CDR3 contains 15 residues. The CDR3 DNA sequence: TGTGCCACCAGCGGCGCAGTCCCCCTCACCGGGGAGCTGTTTTTT. Its translation: CATSGAVPLTGELFF.

The chain joins TRBV30 to TRBJ2-5; 8 bases align to TRBD2. Germline lookup yields CDR1 GTSNPN and CDR2 SVGIG (reference sequence). This CDR3 contains 13 residues. Trimming cost V 3 bases and J 2 bases; bases outside gene matches: 2. CDR3 nucleotides: TGTGCCTGGAGCCCTAGCGGGCAAGAGACCCAGTACTTC. It codes for CAWSPSGQETQYF.

CDR3 sequence: CASSKASGGAGELFF. The CDR3 DNA is TGTGCCAGCAGCAAAGCTAGCGGGGGGGCCGGGGAGCTGTTTTTT. This sequence joins TRBV21-1 and TRBJ2-2; whether TRBD2, the table's D call, matches the DNA was not checked. TRBV21-1 is flagged as a pseudogene. CDR3 length: 15 amino acids.

This clone was seen once. V is TRBV5-1 and J is TRBJ1-1; no clear D gene. This CDR3 is 13 amino acids long. V lost 0 bases and J lost 3, with 6 bases in between. Germline CDR1 is SGHRS and CDR2 is YFSETQ. The CDR3 protein is CASSLDRDTEAFF. The DNA for the CDR3 is TGCGCCAGCAGCTTGGATCGGGACACTGAAGCTTTCTTT.

This clone was seen only a few times. The gene calls are TRBV18 and TRBJ1-4; D not resolved. The length of the CDR3 is 15 residues. CDR1 is KGHSH, CDR2 LQKENI, per germline. Trimming left V 3 bases short and J 1 base short, with 9 bases between. This CDR3 reads CASSPQAITNEKLFF. In nucleotides, the CDR3 is TGTGCCAGCTCACCCCAGGCGATAACTAATGAAAAACTGTTTTTT.

This clone showed up just a few times. This sequence joins TRBV23-1 and TRBJ1-1; TRBD1 matches at 9 bases. TRBV23-1 is flagged as an ORF with uncertain function. J was trimmed by 3 bases and V by 6 bases; bases with no gene match: 5. The CDR3 spans 14 residues. CDR3 amino acids: CASRDRGFDTEAFF. The CDR3 DNA is TGCGCCAGCAGGGACAGGGGTTTTGACACTGAAGCTTTCTTT.

The genes are TRBV5-4 and TRBJ2-7; no reliable D call. The CDR3 loop spans 14 amino acids. V lost 0 bases, J lost 0 bases, and 7 bases lay in between. CDR1 is SGHNT and CDR2 is YYREEE in the germline V gene (reference sequence). CDR3 sequence (DNA): TGTGCCAGCAGCTTGGGGCGGTTCTCCTACGAGCAGTACTTC. It specifies CASSLGRFSYEQYF.